These 10 T cell receptor beta chains share one sample of origin, sequenced in a study of long-term antiretroviral therapy in people with HIV. Survey-level immunoSEQ v3.0 assays were run. Assay used: immunoSEQ multiplex PCR; TCRdb lists only in-frame clones, some missing. The sample shows some 20,000 clones, over 75% of them seen only once. The sequences come from unsorted PBMCs, collected 4.2 to 4.5 years before starting antiretroviral therapy. The receptors stem from a woman in her twenties or thirties with HIV.

The rearrangement links TRBV6-4 to TRBJ1-4, with D maybe TRBD1 (6 bases). This CDR3 comprises 15 residues. Germline values: CDR1 MRHNA, CDR2 SNTAGT. V lost 5 bases and J 4 bases, leaving 14 bases between the germline ends. CDR3 loop: CASSLNGDNNEKLFF. For the CDR3, the DNA is TGTGCCAGCAGTTTAAATGGGGACAATAATGAAAAACTGTTTTTT.

The chain combines TRBV7-9 with TRBJ1-1; 8 nucleotides line up with TRBD1. The V gene end was trimmed by 5 bases and the J gene end by 5 bases; junction bases not matched to a gene: 10. The CDR3 is 15 residues long. CDR1 and CDR2 from the germline V gene are SEHNR and FQNEAQ (reference sequence). The CDR3 spells CASSQLQGGGTEAFF. CDR3 bases: TGTGCCAGCAGCCAATTACAGGGGGGAGGTACTGAAGCTTTCTTT.

This clone was detected only once. This chain links TRBV9 with TRBJ1-2; the D is unclear. The CDR3 loop spans 19 amino acids. Trimming took off 0 bases at V and 7 bases at J, with 28 bases between the two ends. The germline CDR1 and CDR2 sequences are SGDLS and YYNGEE. The CDR3 bases are TGTGCCAGCAGCGTAGTAGGAGACCCCCAGGCGGGTGGTTCTGTTGGCTACACCTTC. It specifies CASSVVGDPQAGGSVGYTF.

The CDR3 here is CASSLIGARQYNSPLHF. The DNA of the CDR3 is TGTGCCAGCAGCTTAATTGGGGCCAGGCAATATAATTCACCCCTCCACTTT. J is TRBJ1-6 and V is TRBV11-2; tentative D call: TRBD1 (5 bases). Germline CDR1 and CDR2: SGHAT and FQNNGV. This CDR3 comprises 17 residues. V shed 2 bases and J shed 4 bases, with 15 bases lying between them.

V and J are TRBV5-4 and TRBJ2-7, with D perhaps TRBD2 (7 bases). CDR1 and CDR2 (germline): SGHNT, YYREEE (reference sequence). The CDR3 extends over 17 amino acids. Trimming shortened V by 3 bases and J by 0 bases, and 19 bases separated the two germline ends. CDR3 amino acids: CASSSKRGGVSSYEQYF. CDR3 DNA sequence: TGTGCCAGCAGCTCCAAGAGGGGGGGGGTAAGCTCCTACGAGCAGTACTTC. Full variable domain (rest looked up from reference TRBV5-4 and TRBJ2-7): ETGVTQSPTHLIKTRGQQVTLRCSSQSGHNTVSWYQQALGQGPQFIFQYYREEENGRGNFPPRFSGLQFPNYSSELNVNALELDDSALYLCASSSKRGGVSSYEQYFGPGTRLTVT.

This chain connects TRBV7-3 to TRBJ2-2; D gene unclear. The V end was cut by 0 bases, the J end by 6 bases, with 11 bases between. The CDR3 length is 15 residues. Germline V gives CDR1 SGHTA, CDR2 FQGTGA. The CDR3, as DNA: TGTGCCAGCAGCTTAACGGAAGGGTGGGCCGGGGAGCTGTTTTTT. This codes for CASSLTEGWAGELFF.

The chain recombines TRBV30 with TRBJ2-3; a possible D gene is TRBD1 (6 bases). This CDR3 has 14 residues. V shed 0 bases and J shed 0 bases, with 7 bases lying between them. The V gene's germline CDR1 is GTSNPN and CDR2 SVGIG (reference sequence). The CDR3 nucleotides read TGTGCCTGGAGTGTCGGACAGAGCACAGATACGCAGTATTTT. It is translated as CAWSVGQSTDTQYF.

CDR3: CASSLIQGDNYGYTF. For the CDR3, the DNA is TGTGCCAGCAGCCTAATCCAGGGGGATAACTATGGCTACACCTTC. The rearrangement joins TRBV7-9 to TRBJ1-2, with 7 bases that match TRBD1. Germline V CDR1 and CDR2: SEHNR, FQNEAQ (reference sequence). The CDR3 totals 15 residues. V was pared by 5 bases and J by 1 base, with 7 bases of the junction left unmatched.

The rearrangement joins TRBV5-1 to TRBJ2-2, with D maybe TRBD2 (7 bases). CDR1 is SGHRS, CDR2 YFSETQ, per germline. Trimming removed 0 bases from V and 2 bases from J, with 17 bases in between. The CDR3 extends over 18 amino acids. DNA for the CDR3: TGCGCCAGCAGCTTGGCCAGCGGGACAAACGTAAACACCGGGGAGCTGTTTTTT. It yields the protein CASSLASGTNVNTGELFF.

The chain combines TRBV7-9 with TRBJ2-5, with D uncertain. The CDR3 consists of 12 residues. The V gene lost 3 bases and the J gene lost 1 base, with 3 bases spanning the gap. Germline V gene data show CDR1 as SEHNR and CDR2 as FQNEAQ (reference sequence). The CDR3 sequence is CASSLTQETQYF. CDR3 DNA sequence: TGTGCCAGCAGCTTGACCCAAGAGACCCAGTACTTC.